A single sample gave rise to the 13 T cell receptor beta chains below, sequenced in a study of cytotoxic CD8 clonotypes in ibrutinib-treated CLL. The repertoire was sequenced with immunoSEQ multiplex PCR; TCRdb's copy has only in-frame clones and lacks some. This table has roughly 30,000 clones, roughly 76% appearing once. The sample was PBMCs, taken after 36 months of ibrutinib treatment. The receptors originated from a human donor with chronic lymphocytic leukemia.

The chain links TRBV7-3 to TRBJ2-7; D perhaps matches TRBD2 (5 bases). CDR3 length: 15 amino acids. CDR1 is SGHTA, CDR2 FQGTGA, per germline. V dropped 5 bases and J dropped 4 bases, with 18 bases sitting between them. CDR3: CASSPNRGSGYEQYF. The CDR3 DNA sequence: TGTGCCAGCAGCCCGAACCGCGGGTCTGGGTACGAGCAGTACTTC.

The chain recombines TRBV10-2 with TRBJ2-7, with 7 bases that match TRBD1. V gave up 0 bases and J gave up 3 bases; unmatched junction bases: 5. The germline V gene has CDR1 WSHSY and CDR2 SAAADI. The CDR3 spans 15 residues. The CDR3 nucleotides read TGCGCCAGCAGTGAGTCCTGGGACAGTAACTACGAGCAGTACTTC. Protein: CASSESWDSNYEQYF.

The CDR3 DNA reads as TGTGCCAGCAGCTGGGGACCGGGACTAGAATTTTTCACAGATACGCAGTATTTT. This translates into CASSWGPGLEFFTDTQYF. J is TRBJ2-3 and V is TRBV5-4, with TRBD2 identical over 8 bases. Germline V lookup: CDR1 SGHNT, CDR2 YYREEE (reference sequence). CDR3 size: 18 residues. J was trimmed by 2 bases and V by 3 bases; bases with no gene match: 14.

The chain couples TRBV5-6 to TRBJ1-4; D uncertain. V lost 6 bases, J lost 4 bases, and 10 bases lay in between. The CDR3 contains 13 residues. Per germline, CDR1 SGHDT and CDR2 YYEEEE. The CDR3 nucleotides read TGTGCCAGCACTCGGACGGATAATGAAAAACTGTTTTTT. Protein: CASTRTDNEKLFF.

The rearrangement uses TRBV9 and TRBJ1-2; D gene unclear. With 2 bases removed from V and 4 bases from J, the gap between germline ends came to 9 bases. Germline V gives CDR1 SGDLS, CDR2 YYNGEE. CDR3 size: 13 residues. CDR3: CASSVHEVYGYTF. Here the CDR3 DNA reads TGTGCCAGCAGCGTCCATGAAGTCTATGGCTACACCTTC.

The chain joins TRBV7-9 to TRBJ1-5; 7 positions match TRBD1. CDR1 and CDR2 from the germline V gene are SEHNR and FQNEAQ (reference sequence). The ends lost 1 base at V and 2 bases at J; junction bases unmatched: 5. The CDR3 loop spans 16 amino acids. The CDR3 DNA follows: TGTGCCAGCAGCTTAGGAGGAGACAGGGGCAATCAGCCCCAGCATTTT. Protein: CASSLGGDRGNQPQHF.

This sequence joins TRBV7-9 and TRBJ2-5, with a weak D call TRBD1 (5 bases). CDR1 and CDR2 (germline): SEHNR, FQNEAQ (reference sequence). Trimming took 0 bases from V and 5 from J, leaving 7 bases between them. The CDR3 has 13 amino acids. The CDR3 sequence is CASSLAGVETQYF. CDR3 DNA sequence: TGTGCCAGCAGCTTAGCAGGGGTGGAGACCCAGTACTTC.

The chain joins TRBV7-6 to TRBJ2-1; the D is unclear. CDR1 is SGHVS, CDR2 FNYEAQ, per germline. V shed 1 base and J shed 8 bases, with 6 bases lying between them. The CDR3 has 12 amino acids. Written as DNA, the CDR3 is TGTGCCAGCAGCTTAGGGGGTTATGAGCAGTTCTTC. Residues: CASSLGGYEQFF.

The V and J genes are TRBV5-8 and TRBJ1-1; 7 nucleotides agree with TRBD1. Germline V gene sequence: CDR1 SGHTS, CDR2 YDEGEE. This CDR3 region has 11 residues. With V trimmed by 0 bases and J by 10 bases, 0 bases remained unmatched. DNA of the CDR3: TGTGCCAGCAGCTTGGGACAGGGAGCTTTCTTT. It encodes CASSLGQGAFF.

The J gene is TRBJ2-3, the V gene TRBV7-8; TRBD1 might be the D (6 bases). Germline CDR1 and CDR2: SGHVS and FQNEAQ. The CDR3 length is 18 residues. V shed 1 base and J shed 2 bases, with 19 bases lying between them. Here the CDR3 reads CASSLEVRAGVDTDTQYF. CDR3 sequence (DNA): TGTGCCAGCAGCTTAGAGGTTCGGGCAGGGGTGGACACAGATACGCAGTATTTT.

V gene TRBV2 combines with J gene TRBJ2-1; a possible D gene is TRBD1 (6 bases). Trimming cost V 5 bases and J 4 bases, with 12 bases left between them. Germline-derived CDR1 and CDR2 are SNHLY and FYNNEI. This CDR3 region has 14 residues. The CDR3 sequence: CASSTRDTYNEQFF. The DNA of the CDR3 is TGTGCCAGCAGTACCCGGGACACATACAATGAGCAGTTCTTC.

This chain uses TRBV7-3 with TRBJ1-1; 11 nucleotides align to TRBD1. The CDR3 runs 16 residues. With V trimmed by 2 bases and J by 7 bases, 9 bases remained unmatched. Germline-derived CDR1 and CDR2 are SGHTA and FQGTGA. The CDR3 DNA sequence: TGTGCCAGCAGCTTAGGAGGACAGGGGGCAAGGGTTGAAGCTTTCTTT. Encoded protein: CASSLGGQGARVEAFF.

Note on this clone: The junction departs from germline at one end; a sequencing error may be responsible. The V gene is TRBV9, the J gene TRBJ2-2; weak D call: TRBD2 (5 bases). Germline V lookup: CDR1 SGDLS, CDR2 YYNGEE. CDR3 length: 12 amino acids. This CDR3 is CASSANTGELSF. Written as DNA, the CDR3 is TGTGCCAGCAGCGCCAACACCGGGGAGCTGTCTTTT.